This T cell receptor beta chain was observed in a study of T cell responses to AZD1222 COVID-19 vaccine. Libraries were prepared by immunoSEQ multiplex PCR; TCRdb keeps only in-frame clonotypes and omits some of them. The sample consists of approximately 110,000 clones, more than 85% of them appearing once. The V gene end was trimmed by 0 bases and the J gene end by 4 bases; junction bases not matched to a gene: 7. There are 16 residues in the CDR3. Germline V CDR1 and CDR2: MNHNY, SVGAGI (reference sequence). The chain employs TRBV6-6 and TRBJ1-1; 8 bases align to TRBD1. Source: peripheral blood, taken on day 0 of AZD1222 vaccination. This clonotype was obtained from an adult in good health. CDR3 in amino acids: CASSYSPQGARTEAFF. The CDR3 DNA reads TGTGCCAGCAGTTACTCCCCGCAGGGGGCGCGCACTGAAGCTTTCTTT.